This TCR beta chain was sequenced during a study of blood T cells in healthy people across ages. Germline lookup yields CDR1 SGHVS and CDR2 FQNEAQ. V was clipped by 8 bases and J by 4 bases, with 14 bases between them. This CDR3 is built from 13 residues. A second PCR of roughly 7 to 11 cycles used a sample-barcoded 5' primer and a J-beta primer mix. TCRdb redid the calling of the 5' RACE reads with MiXCR, one entry per CDR3 protein. The sample has almost 550,000 distinct CDR3 sequences, less than 25% seen once. The same data also contributed to another study, on T cells of mothers and their children. As reported in that work: Reads recorded for TCR beta CDR3 numbered over 9.5 million per mother and around 3 million per child.

This chain links TRBV7-8 with TRBJ2-5; possible D gene TRBD1, 6 bases. The sequenced sample consisted of blood. The sequence was collected from a boy between 10 and 17 years old in good health. CDR3 sequence (DNA): TGTGCCAGCGGCCTCAGGGGTGGAGAGACCCAGTACTTC. It is translated as CASGLRGGETQYF.